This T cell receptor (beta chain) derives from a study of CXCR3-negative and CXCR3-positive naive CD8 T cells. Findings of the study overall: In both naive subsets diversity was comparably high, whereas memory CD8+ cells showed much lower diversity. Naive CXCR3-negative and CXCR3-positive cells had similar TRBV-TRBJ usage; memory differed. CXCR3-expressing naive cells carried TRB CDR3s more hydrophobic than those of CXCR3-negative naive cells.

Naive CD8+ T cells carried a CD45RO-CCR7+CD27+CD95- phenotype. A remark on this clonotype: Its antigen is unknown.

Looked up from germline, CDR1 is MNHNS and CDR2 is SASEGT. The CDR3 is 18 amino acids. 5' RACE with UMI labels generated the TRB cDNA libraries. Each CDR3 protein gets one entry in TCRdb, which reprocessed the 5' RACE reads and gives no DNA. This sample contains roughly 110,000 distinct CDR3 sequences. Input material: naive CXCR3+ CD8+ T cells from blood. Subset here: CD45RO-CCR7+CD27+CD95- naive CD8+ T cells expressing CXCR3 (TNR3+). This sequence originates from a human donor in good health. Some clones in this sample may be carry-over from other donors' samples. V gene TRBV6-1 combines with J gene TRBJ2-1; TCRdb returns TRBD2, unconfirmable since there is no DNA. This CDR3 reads CASSEMAGLAVNYNEQFF.